Below, 15 T cell receptor beta chains from the same sample are listed, as sequenced in a study of cytomegalovirus exposure and HLA in healthy donors. The study ran its PCR with 60 Vbeta and 13 Jbeta primers. Generated by immunoSEQ multiplex PCR, the TCRdb table keeps only in-frame clones and is missing some. The sample contains about 200,000 clones, around 86% of which appear only once. The sequenced sample was PBMCs. The receptor source for this set is a woman aged 40 to 55 in good health and CMV-seronegative.

The rearrangement links TRBV19 to TRBJ2-2; D is unclear. Germline-derived CDR1 and CDR2 are LNHDA and SQIVND (reference sequence). The CDR3 length is 10 residues. Trimming left V 8 bases short and J 6 bases short, with 4 bases between. CDR3 in amino acids: CASGPGELFF. Written as DNA, the CDR3 is TGTGCCAGTGGGCCCGGGGAGCTGTTTTTT.

The chain has TRBV6-4 and TRBJ1-2; 8 nucleotides line up with TRBD1. CDR1 MRHNA and CDR2 SNTAGT come from the germline V gene. V gave up 7 bases and J gave up 4 bases; unmatched junction bases: 8. The CDR3 is 14 residues long. CDR3 protein: CASKRDRTFYGYTF. For the CDR3, the DNA is TGTGCCAGCAAGAGGGACAGGACCTTCTATGGCTACACCTTC.

The J gene is TRBJ1-2, the V gene TRBV19; a possible D gene is TRBD1 (5 bases). Per the germline V gene, CDR1 is LNHDA and CDR2 is SQIVND (reference sequence). This CDR3 is 15 amino acids long. V lost 3 bases, J lost 0 bases, and 11 bases lay in between. The CDR3 sequence is CASSIMLTANYGYTF. For the CDR3, the DNA is TGTGCCAGTAGTATTATGTTGACAGCTAACTATGGCTACACCTTC.

This chain connects TRBV7-3 to TRBJ2-3; 12 bases line up with TRBD2. The CDR3 length is 16 residues. Germline V gene sequence: CDR1 SGHTA, CDR2 FQGTGA. V dropped 1 base and J dropped 2; count of bases not matched to a gene: 1. The DNA for the CDR3 is TGTGCCAGCAGCTTAAGACTAGCGGGAGCCACAGATACGCAGTATTTT. Translating gives CASSLRLAGATDTQYF.

As to this clone: One junction end disagrees with the germline gene, perhaps due to a read error. This chain joins TRBV19 and TRBJ2-1; maybe TRBD2 (8 bases). From germline, CDR1 is LNHDA and CDR2 SQIVND (reference sequence). CDR3 length: 14 residues. CDR3 in DNA: TGTGCCAGTAAGGGGGCGGGAGGCTCCTCCCCCCCAGTCTTC. Translated, it gives CASKGAGGSSPPVF.

The chain recombines TRBV7-2 with TRBJ2-7; 7 bases agree with TRBD2. Germline CDR1 reads SGHTA; CDR2 reads FQGNSA. The CDR3 consists of 15 residues. The V and J ends lost 3 bases and 0 bases, in that order; junction bases with no gene match: 5. CDR3 residues: CASSLGAGLSYEQYF. The DNA for the CDR3 is TGTGCCAGCAGCTTGGGAGCGGGACTCTCCTACGAGCAGTACTTC.

In nucleotides, the CDR3 is TGTGCCAGCAGTTTCCGGCAGGGTATTGGCTACGAGCAGTACTTC. As protein: CASSFRQGIGYEQYF. The chain recombines TRBV27 with TRBJ2-7; a possible D gene is TRBD1 (5 bases). Germline V gene lookup returns CDR1 MNHEY and CDR2 SMNVEV (reference sequence). Deletions cut 3 bases from V and 3 bases from J, with 15 bases between. The CDR3 totals 15 residues.

To note about this clone: Its ends do not fully match the called genes, so a read error is possible. The chain joins TRBV11-3 to TRBJ2-2, with 9 bases identical to TRBD1. This CDR3 comprises 13 residues. In germline, CDR1 is SGHNT, CDR2 YENEEA. The CDR3 reads CASSIDRGRELFF. In DNA, the CDR3 is TGTGCCAGCAGCATAGACAGGGGGAGGGAGCTGTTTTTT.

A remark on this clone: The junction shows a germline mismatch at one end, possibly a read error. This same CDR3 is encoded by further DNA sequences in the sample. The genes are TRBV7-3 and TRBJ1-1; the D is unclear. The CDR3 covers 16 residues. Germline CDR1 is SGHTA and CDR2 is FQGTGA. The DNA of the CDR3 is TGTGCCAGCAGCTCCGGACTTGGTCGGGGTCACACTGAAGCGTTCTTT. Protein sequence: CASSSGLGRGHTEAFF. Filled out from reference TRBV7-3 and TRBJ1-1, the complete variable domain reads GAGVSQTPSNKVTEKGKYVELRCDPISGHTALYWYRQSLGQGPEFLIYFQGTGAADDSGLPNDRFFAVRPEGSVSTLKIQRTERGDSAVYLCASSSGLGRGHTEAFFGQGTRLTVV.

The chain joins TRBV18 to TRBJ2-3; the match to TRBD1 covers 7 bases. There are 13 residues in the CDR3. From germline, CDR1 is KGHSH and CDR2 LQKENI. Germline trimming cut 3 bases from V and 4 bases from J; bases unmatched to any gene: 1. CDR3 DNA sequence: TGTGCCAGCTCACCCGACAGGGCAGATACGCAGTATTTT. As protein: CASSPDRADTQYF.

The sample holds a few counts of this clone. The chain recombines TRBV10-1 with TRBJ2-2; possibly TRBD1 for D (6 bases). Germline CDR1 and CDR2: WNHNN and SYGVQD (reference sequence). The V and J ends lost 4 bases and 4 bases respectively, with 10 bases between them. The CDR3 contains 14 residues. CDR3 DNA: TGCGCCAGCAGTGCATCAGGGGCCACCGGGGAGCTGTTTTTT. Residues: CASSASGATGELFF.

V gene TRBV19 combines with J gene TRBJ1-5, with D perhaps matching TRBD1 (5 bases). V was trimmed by 3 bases and J by 5 bases, leaving 8 bases between them. Germline lookup yields CDR1 LNHDA and CDR2 SQIVND (reference sequence). The CDR3 covers 13 residues. The CDR3 reads CASSMQGDQPQHF. The CDR3 coding sequence is TGTGCCAGTAGTATGCAGGGTGATCAGCCCCAGCATTTT.

The chain carries TRBV27 and TRBJ1-1; 9 bases line up with TRBD1. Germline V gives CDR1 MNHEY, CDR2 SMNVEV (reference sequence). The CDR3 has 16 residues. V lost 2 bases and J lost 1; bases outside the gene matches: 5. DNA for the CDR3: TGTGCCAGCAGTTTACGTACGGGACAGGGGAACACTGAAGCTTTCTTT. Translation gives CASSLRTGQGNTEAFF.

The rearrangement uses TRBV7-2 and TRBJ2-6; D gene unclear. Trimming removed 5 bases from V and 0 bases from J, with 14 bases in between. Germline loops: CDR1 SGHTA, CDR2 FQGNSA. The CDR3 loop spans 17 amino acids. The CDR3 protein is CASSPERRSSGANVLTF. In DNA form, the CDR3 reads TGTGCCAGCAGCCCCGAACGGCGGAGCTCTGGGGCCAACGTCCTGACTTTC.

This chain's CDR3 is CASSSPGLAGIGELFF. The CDR3 DNA is TGTGCCAGCAGCTCACCGGGACTAGCGGGAATCGGGGAGCTGTTTTTT. V gene TRBV9 combines with J gene TRBJ2-2; 13 bases align to TRBD2. The CDR3 sequence is 16 residues long. CDR1 is SGDLS and CDR2 is YYNGEE in the germline V gene. The V and J ends lost 4 bases and 7 bases, in that order; junction bases with no gene match: 7.